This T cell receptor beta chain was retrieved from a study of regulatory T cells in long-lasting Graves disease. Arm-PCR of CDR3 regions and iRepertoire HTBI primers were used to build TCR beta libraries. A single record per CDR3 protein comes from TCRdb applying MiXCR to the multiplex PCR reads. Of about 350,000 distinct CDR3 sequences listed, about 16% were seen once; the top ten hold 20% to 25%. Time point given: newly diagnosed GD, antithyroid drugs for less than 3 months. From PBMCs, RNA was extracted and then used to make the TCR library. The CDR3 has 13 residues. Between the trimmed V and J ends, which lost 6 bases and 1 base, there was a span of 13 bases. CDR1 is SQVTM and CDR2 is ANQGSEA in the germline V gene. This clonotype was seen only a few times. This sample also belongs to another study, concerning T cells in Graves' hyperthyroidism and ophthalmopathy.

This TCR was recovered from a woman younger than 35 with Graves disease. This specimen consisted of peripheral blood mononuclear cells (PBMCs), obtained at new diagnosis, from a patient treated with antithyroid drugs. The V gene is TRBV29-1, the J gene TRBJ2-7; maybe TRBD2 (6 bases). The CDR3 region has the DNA TGCAGCGTCGATAGCGGAGGGTCCTACGAGCAGTACTTC. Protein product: CSVDSGGSYEQYF.